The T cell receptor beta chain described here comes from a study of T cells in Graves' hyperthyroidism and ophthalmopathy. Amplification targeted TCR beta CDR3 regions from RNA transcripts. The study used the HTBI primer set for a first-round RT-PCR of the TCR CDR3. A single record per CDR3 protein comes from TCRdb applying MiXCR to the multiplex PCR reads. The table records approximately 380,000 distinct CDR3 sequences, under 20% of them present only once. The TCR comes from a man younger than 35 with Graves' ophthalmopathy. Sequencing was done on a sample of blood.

CDR3 loop: CAGASGGRGEQFF. Written as DNA, the CDR3 is TGTGCTGGGGCTAGCGGGGGGCGGGGTGAGCAGTTCTTC. The gene calls are TRBV7-9 and TRBJ2-1; 11 nucleotides align to TRBD2. There are 13 residues in the CDR3. Germline CDR1 and CDR2: SEHNR and FQNEAQ (reference sequence).